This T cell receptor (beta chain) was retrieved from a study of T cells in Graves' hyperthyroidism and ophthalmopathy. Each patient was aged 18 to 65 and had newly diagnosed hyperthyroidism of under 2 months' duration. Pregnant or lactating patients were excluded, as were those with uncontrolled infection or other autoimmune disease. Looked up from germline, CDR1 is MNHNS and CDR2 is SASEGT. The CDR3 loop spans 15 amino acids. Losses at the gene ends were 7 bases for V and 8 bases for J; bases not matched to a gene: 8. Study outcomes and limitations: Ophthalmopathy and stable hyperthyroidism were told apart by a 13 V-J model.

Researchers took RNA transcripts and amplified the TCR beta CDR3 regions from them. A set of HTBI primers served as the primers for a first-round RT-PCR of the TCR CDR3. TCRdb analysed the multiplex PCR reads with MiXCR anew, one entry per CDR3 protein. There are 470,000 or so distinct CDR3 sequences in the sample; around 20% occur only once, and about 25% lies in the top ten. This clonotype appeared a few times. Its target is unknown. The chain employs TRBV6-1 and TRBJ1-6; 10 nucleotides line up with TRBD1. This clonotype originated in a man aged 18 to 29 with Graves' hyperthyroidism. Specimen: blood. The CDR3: CASTSGQGYHSPLHF. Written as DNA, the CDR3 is TGTGCCAGCACATCGGGACAGGGGTACCATTCACCCCTCCACTTT.